The 5 T cell receptor beta chains listed next were all sequenced from one sample in a study of T cells in Graves' hyperthyroidism and ophthalmopathy. The investigators amplified TCR beta CDR3 regions from RNA transcripts. The primer set for the first-round RT-PCR of the TCR CDR3 was HTBI. TCRdb called the multiplex PCR reads again in MiXCR, with one record for every CDR3 protein. The sample holds roughly 380,000 distinct CDR3 sequences; 15% to 20% are singletons and the top ten take 3.7%. Source material: blood. The receptors come from a woman younger than 35 with Graves' hyperthyroidism.

This clonotype was counted at least ten times. The chain joins TRBV6-1 to TRBJ2-3, with 12 bases matching TRBD2. The trim removed 8 bases at V and 0 bases at J, leaving 6 bases unmatched. Germline CDR1 is MNHNS and CDR2 is SASEGT. This CDR3 has 16 residues. CDR3 loop: CASGRTSGASTDTQYF. In nucleotides, the CDR3 is TGTGCCAGCGGGCGGACTAGCGGGGCGAGCACAGATACGCAGTATTTT.

At least ten counts were recorded for this clonotype. The V and J genes are TRBV11-2 and TRBJ2-5, with D perhaps TRBD1 (6 bases). There are 15 residues in the CDR3. Trimming took off 0 bases at V and 7 bases at J, with 15 bases between the two ends. Germline V lookup: CDR1 SGHAT, CDR2 FQNNGV. DNA for the CDR3: TGTGCCAGCAGCTTAGAAGGGGGTCCAAGAGGGACCCAGTACTTC. Residues: CASSLEGGPRGTQYF.

This clonotype has at least ten counts. The genes are TRBV20-1 and TRBJ2-5, with TRBD1 as a possible D gene (5 bases). Germline V lookup: CDR1 DFQATT, CDR2 SNEGSKA (reference sequence). This CDR3 is built from 13 residues. Between the trimmed V and J ends, which lost 1 base and 7 bases, there was a span of 13 bases. This chain's CDR3 is CSARALTQGTQYF. CDR3 sequence (DNA): TGCAGTGCTAGAGCCCTGACCCAGGGGACCCAGTACTTC.

This clonotype was found a few times. The chain carries TRBV18 and TRBJ1-1; D is unclear. This CDR3 is 17 amino acids long. Germline V gives CDR1 KGHSH, CDR2 LQKENI. The V and J ends lost 1 base and 0 bases respectively, with 15 bases between them. The CDR3, as DNA: TGTGCCAGCTCACCACTCAGAGCAGTAGGGATGAACACTGAAGCTTTCTTT. It is translated as CASSPLRAVGMNTEAFF.

This sequence joins TRBV12-3 or TRBV12-4 and TRBJ2-7; D may correspond to TRBD1 or TRBD2 (5 bases each). V was shortened by 6 bases and J by 6 bases, with 21 bases between the two germline ends. The CDR3 contains 15 residues. This CDR3 is CASSRGELIEVEQYF. For the CDR3, the DNA is TGTGCCAGCAGCCGAGGGGAGCTCATTGAAGTCGAGCAGTACTTC.